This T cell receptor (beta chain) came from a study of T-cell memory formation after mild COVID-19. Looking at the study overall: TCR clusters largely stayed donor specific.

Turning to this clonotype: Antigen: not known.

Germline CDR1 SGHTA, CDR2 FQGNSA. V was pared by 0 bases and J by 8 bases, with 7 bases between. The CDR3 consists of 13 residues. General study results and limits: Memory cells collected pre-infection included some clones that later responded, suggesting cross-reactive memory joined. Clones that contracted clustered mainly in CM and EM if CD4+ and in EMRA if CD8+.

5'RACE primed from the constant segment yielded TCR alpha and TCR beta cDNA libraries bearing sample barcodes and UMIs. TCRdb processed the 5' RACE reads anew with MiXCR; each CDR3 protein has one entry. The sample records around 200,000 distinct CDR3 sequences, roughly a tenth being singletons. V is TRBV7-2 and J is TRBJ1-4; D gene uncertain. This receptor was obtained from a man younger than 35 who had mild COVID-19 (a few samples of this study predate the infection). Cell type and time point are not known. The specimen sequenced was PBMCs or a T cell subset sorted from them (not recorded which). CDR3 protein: CASSLAFEEKLFF. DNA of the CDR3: TGTGCCAGCAGCTTAGCTTTCGAGGAAAAACTGTTTTTT.